This TCR beta chain originates from a study of OX40 agonist ivuxolimab in advanced cancers. General study points: Nonresponders included some who also had low normalized T-cell clonal expansion. With doses of 0.1 to 3.0 mg/kg, CD4+ and CD8+ blood T cells had undergone clonal expansion by week 6.

The V and J ends lost 2 bases and 1 base, in that order; junction bases with no gene match: 7. Germline CDR1 reads MDHEN; CDR2 reads SYDVKM. There are 16 residues in the CDR3. As to this clone: Its target is not known.

TCRdb keeps only in-frame clones here, not all; method: immunoSEQ multiplex PCR. The sample has 30,000 to 40,000 clones; more than 80% are singletons. This sequence originates from an adult with an advanced solid tumor such as melanoma, head and neck, liver or kidney cancer. Sequences were derived from CD4+ or CD8+ T cells sorted from blood, sampled in a trial of the OX40 agonist ivuxolimab. The rearrangement links TRBV28 to TRBJ2-7; 8 bases align to TRBD1. Here the CDR3 DNA reads TGTGCCAGCAGTTTAGACAGGGGCCCGGTTTCCTACGAGCAGTACTTC. Protein product: CASSLDRGPVSYEQYF.